This entry features one T cell receptor (beta chain) sequence. Per the germline V gene, CDR1 is ENHRY and CDR2 is SYGVKD. The length of the CDR3 is 15 residues. Trimming removed 4 bases from V and 4 bases from J; junction bases left unmatched: 8. TCRdb keeps only in-frame clones here, not all; method: immunoSEQ multiplex PCR. The data hold about 71,000 clones, with around 90% observed a single time. The record originates from a study of blood T cell repertoires in COVID-19. V gene TRBV10-3 combines with J gene TRBJ2-5, with 8 bases fitting TRBD1. Sequencing was performed on peripheral blood. The TCR comes from a human donor in a cohort sampled during active COVID-19. The CDR3 DNA reads TGTGCCATCAGTGCCGACAGGGGTATCGGAGAGACCCAGTACTTC. It encodes CAISADRGIGETQYF.